This note documents a single T cell receptor beta chain sequence. Its antigen is unidentified. Germline CDR1 KGHSH, CDR2 LQKENI. Deletions cut 2 bases from V and 2 bases from J, with 8 bases between. The CDR3 is 14 amino acids. This entry belongs to a study of cytomegalovirus exposure and HLA in healthy donors. Study-wide points: The listing of 150 to 200 TCR beta chains classed them as cytomegalovirus-associated.

PCR employed 60 Vbeta and 13 Jbeta primers. Measured with immunoSEQ multiplex PCR; TCRdb has only the in-frame clones, and not every one. Its table records about 130,000 clones. The chain carries TRBV18 and TRBJ2-3; D remains unclear. The clonotype comes from a young man in good health and CMV-seronegative. Sequencing used PBMCs. DNA for the CDR3: TGTGCCAGCTCACCAAGAGAGAACACAGATACGCAGTATTTT. Residues: CASSPRENTDTQYF.